Each of the 13 T cell receptor beta chains below was sequenced from the same sample in a study of blood T cell repertoires in COVID-19. Only in-frame clones appear in the TCRdb table, and some are missing; sequencing was by immunoSEQ multiplex PCR. Seen here are approximately 240,000 clones, roughly 88% observed once, and the top ten hold 2.1%. The sample comprised peripheral blood. The receptors here all came from a woman between 35 and 50 years old who had recovered from COVID-19.

The J gene is TRBJ2-1, the V gene TRBV5-1, with 11 bases lining up with TRBD2. The CDR3 totals 17 residues. V was clipped by 4 bases and J by 9 bases; unmatched bases: 15. Looked up from germline, CDR1 is SGHRS and CDR2 is YFSETQ. CDR3 residues: CASSPPLLAGAGSEQFF. The CDR3 DNA is TGCGCCAGCAGCCCACCTTTACTAGCGGGAGCGGGGAGTGAGCAGTTCTTC.

This clone was observed a few times. J is TRBJ1-5 and V is TRBV25-1, with a weak D call TRBD1 (6 bases). The CDR3 sequence is 16 residues long. Germline V CDR1 and CDR2: MGHDK, SYGVNS. V lost 6 bases to trimming and J lost 0 bases, with 15 bases between them. The CDR3 protein is CASSRTARLSNQPQHF. The CDR3 region has the DNA TGTGCCAGCAGCCGGACAGCAAGACTTAGCAATCAGCCCCAGCATTTT.

This sequence joins TRBV19 and TRBJ2-7; tentative D call: TRBD2 (6 bases). Per the germline V gene, CDR1 is LNHDA and CDR2 is SQIVND (reference sequence). V lost 5 bases, J lost 5 bases, and 25 bases lay in between. This CDR3 region has 17 residues. The CDR3 nucleotides are TGTGCCAGTAGTTTCCCCGGGACTGATTTAGCAGAGGACGAGCAGTACTTC. The encoded protein is CASSFPGTDLAEDEQYF.

The V call is TRBV5-1, the J call TRBJ2-1; 13 bases fit TRBD2. After removal of 4 bases from V and 9 bases from J, the junction contained 10 bases not matched to a gene. The CDR3 totals 16 residues. From germline, CDR1 is SGHRS and CDR2 YFSETQ. The CDR3 DNA is TGCGCCAGCAGCCGTACTAGCGGGAGGGGCCAAGGTGAGCAGTTCTTC. It is translated as CASSRTSGRGQGEQFF.

This chain's CDR3 is CASSFYQRGEQFF. The CDR3, as DNA: TGTGCCAGCAGCTTTTATCAACGCGGTGAGCAGTTCTTC. V gene TRBV7-2 combines with J gene TRBJ2-1; D is uncertain. Trimming pared 3 bases from V and 9 bases from J, leaving 12 bases between. The V gene's germline CDR1 is SGHTA and CDR2 FQGNSA. The CDR3 has 13 amino acids.

In DNA form, the CDR3 reads TGTGCCAGCAGCCAAGTCGACTACCTGGTCCCCGGGGAGCTGTTTTTT. It is translated as CASSQVDYLVPGELFF. This sequence joins TRBV3-1 (or the pseudogene TRBV3-2) and TRBJ2-2, with D maybe TRBD2 (5 bases). This CDR3 is built from 16 residues. V lost 1 base and J 6 bases, leaving 15 bases between the germline ends. Looked up from germline, CDR1 is LGHDT and CDR2 is YNNKEL (reference sequence).

CDR3 in amino acids: CASSITGGAGNEQFF. The DNA for the CDR3 is TGTGCCAGTAGTATAACCGGGGGGGCTGGCAATGAGCAGTTCTTC. The chain uses TRBV19 and TRBJ2-1; 8 positions match TRBD2. Per the germline V gene, CDR1 is LNHDA and CDR2 is SQIVND (reference sequence). Germline trimming cut 2 bases from V and 6 bases from J; bases unmatched to any gene: 6. The CDR3 is 15 amino acids.

V is TRBV30 and J is TRBJ2-5, with D possibly matching TRBD1 (6 bases). The V gene's germline CDR1 is GTSNPN and CDR2 SVGIG (reference sequence). This CDR3 has 14 residues. V dropped 1 base and J dropped 1 base, with 10 bases sitting between them. CDR3 sequence reads: CAWSGTGFQETQYF. The CDR3 DNA reads TGTGCCTGGAGTGGAACAGGGTTCCAAGAGACCCAGTACTTC.

This chain links TRBV27 with TRBJ1-2, with TRBD1 matching 9 bases. In germline, CDR1 is MNHEY, CDR2 SMNVEV (reference sequence). The CDR3 covers 14 residues. The V and J ends lost 6 bases and 2 bases, in that order; junction bases with no gene match: 4. The CDR3 bases are TGTGCCAGCAGCAGACAGGGGGGGAACTATGGCTACACCTTC. This codes for CASSRQGGNYGYTF.

This clone appeared a single time. The genes are TRBV6-2 or TRBV6-3 and TRBJ2-3, with D hard to call. The germline V gene has CDR1 MNHEY and CDR2 SVGEGT. Trimming took 4 bases from V and 7 from J, leaving 12 bases between them. This CDR3 comprises 13 residues. CDR3 nucleotides: TGTGCCAGCAGTTCCCTGACTGGTCATACGCAGTATTTT. Its protein product is CASSSLTGHTQYF.

The rearrangement joins TRBV4-2 to TRBJ1-6; TRBD1 agrees at 9 bases. This CDR3 region has 16 residues. CDR1 and CDR2 (germline): LGHNA, YNFKEQ. With 0 bases clipped from V and 10 bases from J, the junction kept 7 bases outside the gene matches. The CDR3 loop reads CASSQEAADRGSPLHF. CDR3 bases: TGTGCCAGCAGCCAAGAAGCTGCGGACAGGGGATCACCCCTCCACTTT.

This chain uses TRBV3-1 (or the pseudogene TRBV3-2) with TRBJ1-2; unclear D gene. Trimming took off 0 bases at V and 0 bases at J, with 14 bases between the two ends. Germline assignment: CDR1 LGHDT and CDR2 YNNKEL (reference sequence). This CDR3 is built from 17 residues. The CDR3 protein is CASSQEYWANTNYGYTF. CDR3 bases: TGTGCCAGCAGCCAAGAATATTGGGCTAACACTAACTATGGCTACACCTTC.

This sequence joins TRBV19 and TRBJ2-6; D call uncertain. V was clipped by 0 bases and J by 0 bases, with 3 bases between them. Per the germline V gene, CDR1 is LNHDA and CDR2 is SQIVND (reference sequence). CDR3 length: 15 amino acids. The CDR3 bases are TGTGCCAGTAGTATAGACAACTCTGGGGCCAACGTCCTGACTTTC. Translation: CASSIDNSGANVLTF.